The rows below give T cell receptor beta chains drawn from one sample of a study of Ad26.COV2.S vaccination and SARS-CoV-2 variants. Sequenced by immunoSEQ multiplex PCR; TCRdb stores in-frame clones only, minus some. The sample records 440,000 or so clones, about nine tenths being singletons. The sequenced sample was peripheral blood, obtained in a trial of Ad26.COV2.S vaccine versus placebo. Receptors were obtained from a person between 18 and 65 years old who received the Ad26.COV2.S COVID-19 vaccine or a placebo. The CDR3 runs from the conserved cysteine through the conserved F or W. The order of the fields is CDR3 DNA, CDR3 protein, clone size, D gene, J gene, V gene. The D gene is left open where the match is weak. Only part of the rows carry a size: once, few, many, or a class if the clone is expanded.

CDR3nt: TGTGCCAGCAGCTTAGTCGGCCCCCGAGCCACAGATACGCAGTATTTT
CDR3aa: CASSLVGPRATDTQYF
abundance: .
d_gene: .
j_gene: TRBJ2-3
v_gene: TRBV7-9

CDR3nt: TGTGCCAGCATGGCGGGGACCTCCTACGAGCAGTACTTC
CDR3aa: CASMAGTSYEQYF
abundance: .
d_gene: .
j_gene: TRBJ2-7
v_gene: TRBV27

CDR3nt: TGTGCCAGCAGCTTAGGGACTAGCGGTTCGGATACGCAGTATTTT
CDR3aa: CASSLGTSGSDTQYF
abundance: .
d_gene: TRBD2
j_gene: TRBJ2-3
v_gene: TRBV7-6

CDR3nt: TGTGCCATCAGTGATGTGGCAGGAACGCAAGAGACCCAGTACTTC
CDR3aa: CAISDVAGTQETQYF
abundance: .
d_gene: .
j_gene: TRBJ2-5
v_gene: TRBV10-3

CDR3nt: TGTGCCAGCAGCTTAGAGGAGAAAGGGGCCTACAATGAGCAGTTCTTC
CDR3aa: CASSLEEKGAYNEQFF
abundance: .
d_gene: .
j_gene: TRBJ2-1
v_gene: TRBV7-2

CDR3nt: TGCAGCGTCGCAAAGACAGGGAACGAGCAGTACTTC
CDR3aa: CSVAKTGNEQYF
abundance: .
d_gene: TRBD1
j_gene: TRBJ2-7
v_gene: TRBV29-1

CDR3nt: TGTGCCAGCTCACCACTTAGACTAGCGCAAATCAGCTCCTACAATGAGCAGTTCTTC
CDR3aa: CASSPLRLAQISSYNEQFF
abundance: .
d_gene: TRBD2
j_gene: TRBJ2-1
v_gene: TRBV18

CDR3nt: TGTGCCACAAACAGAAATAGCAATCAGCCCCAGCATTTT
CDR3aa: CATNRNSNQPQHF
abundance: .
d_gene: .
j_gene: TRBJ1-5
v_gene: TRBV10-3

CDR3nt: TGTGTCACCGGGGCAGGAGATAACAAAAACATTCAGTACTTC
CDR3aa: CVTGAGDNKNIQYF
abundance: .
d_gene: .
j_gene: TRBJ2-4
v_gene: TRBV6-5

CDR3nt: TGTGCCAGCAGTGAAGGTTCTCACTTCTATGGCTACACCTTC
CDR3aa: CASSEGSHFYGYTF
abundance: .
d_gene: .
j_gene: TRBJ1-2
v_gene: TRBV6-1

CDR3nt: TGTGCCAGCAGTTTATTGGGACAGATTACTGAAGCTTTCTTT
CDR3aa: CASSLLGQITEAFF
abundance: .
d_gene: TRBD1
j_gene: TRBJ1-1
v_gene: TRBV27

CDR3nt: TGTGCCAGCAGCGAACAGGGTTACAATGAGCAGTTCTTC
CDR3aa: CASSEQGYNEQFF
abundance: .
d_gene: .
j_gene: TRBJ2-1
v_gene: TRBV5-4

CDR3nt: TGCGCCAGCAGCCAAGGGCAGGGGCTAGCGGCGAGAGTTGTGGAGCAGTACTTC
CDR3aa: CASSQGQGLAARVVEQYF
abundance: .
d_gene: .
j_gene: TRBJ2-7
v_gene: TRBV4-1

CDR3nt: TGCAGTGCTAGTAGTCGGGGACTAGCGGGAGGCACCGGGGAGCTGTTTTTT
CDR3aa: CSASSRGLAGGTGELFF
abundance: .
d_gene: TRBD2
j_gene: TRBJ2-2
v_gene: TRBV20-1

CDR3nt: TGCGCCAGCAGCTTCGCCGTAGCGGGAGGTGCAGATACGCAGTATTTT
CDR3aa: CASSFAVAGGADTQYF
abundance: .
d_gene: TRBD2
j_gene: TRBJ2-3
v_gene: TRBV5-1

CDR3nt: TGTGCCAGCAGCGTGACTAGCGGTACCTACGAGCAGTACTTC
CDR3aa: CASSVTSGTYEQYF
abundance: once
d_gene: TRBD2
j_gene: TRBJ2-7
v_gene: TRBV9

CDR3nt: TGCGCCAGCAGCGTGGGGACGAACACCGGGGAGCTGTTTTTT
CDR3aa: CASSVGTNTGELFF
abundance: .
d_gene: .
j_gene: TRBJ2-2
v_gene: TRBV5-1

CDR3nt: TGTGCCAGCAGCCCGATGAGTGGGCGCACAGATACGCAGTATTTT
CDR3aa: CASSPMSGRTDTQYF
abundance: .
d_gene: .
j_gene: TRBJ2-3
v_gene: TRBV28

CDR3nt: TGTGCCAGAAGCTTGGCGCAGAGGACCTACGAGCAGTACTTC
CDR3aa: CARSLAQRTYEQYF
abundance: .
d_gene: .
j_gene: TRBJ2-7
v_gene: TRBV5-3

CDR3nt: TGTGCCAGCAGCTGGGGACAGCGAAATCAGCCCCAGCATTTT
CDR3aa: CASSWGQRNQPQHF
abundance: .
d_gene: TRBD1
j_gene: TRBJ1-5
v_gene: TRBV5-8

CDR3nt: TGTGCCAGCAGCCTAACCGGGGGCACAGATACGCAGTATTTT
CDR3aa: CASSLTGGTDTQYF
abundance: .
d_gene: .
j_gene: TRBJ2-3
v_gene: TRBV27

CDR3nt: TGTGCCAGCTCACCGCTGCCGGGACTAGCGGGAGTCGACGAGCAGTACTTC
CDR3aa: CASSPLPGLAGVDEQYF
abundance: .
d_gene: TRBD2
j_gene: TRBJ2-7
v_gene: TRBV18

CDR3nt: TGTGCCAGCAGCTTAGGCATAGTTGATGAGCAGTTCTTC
CDR3aa: CASSLGIVDEQFF
abundance: .
d_gene: .
j_gene: TRBJ2-1
v_gene: TRBV7-2

CDR3nt: TGCAGTGCTAGAGCGAATACGCAGTATTTT
CDR3aa: CSARANTQYF
abundance: .
d_gene: .
j_gene: TRBJ2-3
v_gene: TRBV20-1

CDR3nt: TGTGCCAGCAGCGTAGCTAGCGGGGCCGCCAATGAGCAGTTCTTC
CDR3aa: CASSVASGAANEQFF
abundance: .
d_gene: TRBD2
j_gene: TRBJ2-1
v_gene: TRBV9

CDR3nt: TGTGCCAGCAGGGGACTAGCGGGAGTTGGTGAGCAGTTCTTC
CDR3aa: CASRGLAGVGEQFF
abundance: .
d_gene: TRBD2
j_gene: TRBJ2-1
v_gene: TRBV7-6

CDR3nt: TGTGCCAGCAGCTGGGGGACCGGAGGCGTGCAGTACTTC
CDR3aa: CASSWGTGGVQYF
abundance: .
d_gene: .
j_gene: TRBJ2-7
v_gene: TRBV5-6

CDR3nt: TGTGCCAGCAGTTACCCTAAGGGGAAGGGGCAAGAGACCCAGTACTTC
CDR3aa: CASSYPKGKGQETQYF
abundance: .
d_gene: .
j_gene: TRBJ2-5
v_gene: TRBV6-2/TRBV6-3

CDR3nt: TGTGCCAGCAGCTCCGGGACAGGGGGTCTAGCTTTCTTT
CDR3aa: CASSSGTGGLAFF
abundance: .
d_gene: TRBD1
j_gene: TRBJ1-1
v_gene: TRBV6-5